This T cell receptor beta chain was observed in a study of lymphopenia after photon versus proton radiotherapy. Concerning this clone: Its antigen is currently unknown.

Broader study findings: Survival link was tested only in deceased patients; proton benefit remains a possibility.

Libraries were prepared by immunoSEQ multiplex PCR; TCRdb keeps only in-frame clonotypes and omits some of them. The repertoire includes more than 20,000 clones, around 85% of them detected once, and around 19% sits in the top ten. Sequencing used peripheral blood, obtained from a patient treated with photon-based radiotherapy. The sequence was collected from a man aged 55 to 70 with pancreatic cancer.

CDR3 region: CATSRKGQGGGNTIYF. The DNA for the CDR3 is TGTGCCACCAGCAGGAAGGGACAGGGGGGAGGAAACACCATATATTTT. The genes are TRBV15 and TRBJ1-3, with TRBD1 matching 11 bases. The germline gives CDR1 LNHNV, CDR2 YYDKDF (reference sequence). The CDR3 covers 16 residues. Germline trimming cut 3 bases from V and 4 bases from J; bases unmatched to any gene: 5.